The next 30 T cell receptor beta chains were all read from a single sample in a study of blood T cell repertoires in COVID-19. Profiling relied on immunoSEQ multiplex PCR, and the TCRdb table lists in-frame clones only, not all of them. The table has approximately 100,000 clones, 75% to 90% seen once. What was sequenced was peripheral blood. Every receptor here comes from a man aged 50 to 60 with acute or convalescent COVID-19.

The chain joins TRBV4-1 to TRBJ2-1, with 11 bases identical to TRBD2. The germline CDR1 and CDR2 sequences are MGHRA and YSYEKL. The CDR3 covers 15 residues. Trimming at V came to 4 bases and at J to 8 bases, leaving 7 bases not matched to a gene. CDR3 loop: CASSPLAGGAYEQFF. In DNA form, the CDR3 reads TGCGCCAGCAGCCCCTTAGCGGGGGGGGCCTATGAGCAGTTCTTC.

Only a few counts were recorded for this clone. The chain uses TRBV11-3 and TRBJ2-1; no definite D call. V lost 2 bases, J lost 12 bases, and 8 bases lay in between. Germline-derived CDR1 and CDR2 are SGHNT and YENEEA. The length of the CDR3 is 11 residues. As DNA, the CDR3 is TGTGCCAGCAGCTTATCCCGAGGGCAGTTCTTC. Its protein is CASSLSRGQFF.

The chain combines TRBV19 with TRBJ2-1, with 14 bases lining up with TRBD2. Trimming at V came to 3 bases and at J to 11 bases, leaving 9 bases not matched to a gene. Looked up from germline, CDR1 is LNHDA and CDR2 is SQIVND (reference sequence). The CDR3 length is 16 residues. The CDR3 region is CASSIATSGRVVKQFF. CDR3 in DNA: TGTGCCAGTAGTATCGCGACTAGCGGGAGGGTGGTTAAGCAGTTCTTC.

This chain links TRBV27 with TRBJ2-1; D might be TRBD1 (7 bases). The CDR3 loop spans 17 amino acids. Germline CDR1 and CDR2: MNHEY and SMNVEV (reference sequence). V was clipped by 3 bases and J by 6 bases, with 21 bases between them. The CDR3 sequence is CASSFRVGGQPSNEQFF. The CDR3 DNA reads TGTGCCAGCAGTTTTAGAGTCGGGGGACAGCCGTCCAATGAGCAGTTCTTC.

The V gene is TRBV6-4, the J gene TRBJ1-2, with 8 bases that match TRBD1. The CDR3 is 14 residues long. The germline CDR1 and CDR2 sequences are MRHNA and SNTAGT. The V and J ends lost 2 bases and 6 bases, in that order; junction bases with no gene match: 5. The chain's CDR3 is CASSDGRGRDGYTF. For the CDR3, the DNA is TGTGCCAGCAGTGACGGCAGGGGGCGCGATGGCTACACCTTC.

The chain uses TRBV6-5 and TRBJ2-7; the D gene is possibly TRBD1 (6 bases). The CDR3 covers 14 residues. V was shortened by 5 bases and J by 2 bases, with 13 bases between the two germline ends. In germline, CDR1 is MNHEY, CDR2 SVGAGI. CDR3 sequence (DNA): TGTGCCAGCAGTATCAGGGGCCGCCCCTACGAGCAGTACTTC. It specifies CASSIRGRPYEQYF.

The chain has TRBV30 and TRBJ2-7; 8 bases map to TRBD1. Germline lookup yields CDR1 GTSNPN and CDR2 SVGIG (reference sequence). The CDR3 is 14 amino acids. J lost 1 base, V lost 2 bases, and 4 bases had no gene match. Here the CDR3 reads CAWSPGQGSYEQYF. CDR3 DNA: TGTGCCTGGAGTCCAGGACAGGGATCCTACGAGCAGTACTTC.

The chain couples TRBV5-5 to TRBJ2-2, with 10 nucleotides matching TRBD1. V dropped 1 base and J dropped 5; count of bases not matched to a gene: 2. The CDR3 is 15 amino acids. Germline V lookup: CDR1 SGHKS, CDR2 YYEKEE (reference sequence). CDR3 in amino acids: CASSLRTGGTGELFF. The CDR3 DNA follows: TGTGCCAGCAGCTTGAGGACAGGGGGAACCGGGGAGCTGTTTTTT.

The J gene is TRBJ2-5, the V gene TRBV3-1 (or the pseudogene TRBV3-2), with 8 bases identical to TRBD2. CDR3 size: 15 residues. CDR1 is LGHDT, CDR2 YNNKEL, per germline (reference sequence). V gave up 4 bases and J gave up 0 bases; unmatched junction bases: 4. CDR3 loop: CASSPSGPYQETQYF. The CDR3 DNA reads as TGTGCCAGCAGCCCTAGCGGGCCTTACCAAGAGACCCAGTACTTC.

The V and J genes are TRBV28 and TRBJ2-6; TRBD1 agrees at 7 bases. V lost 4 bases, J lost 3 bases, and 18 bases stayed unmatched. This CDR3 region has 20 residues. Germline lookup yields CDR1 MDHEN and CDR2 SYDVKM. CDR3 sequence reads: CASSSPRSRGYSGGANVLTF. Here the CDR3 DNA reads TGTGCCAGCAGTTCCCCGCGGAGCAGGGGGTATTCGGGTGGGGCCAACGTCCTGACTTTC.

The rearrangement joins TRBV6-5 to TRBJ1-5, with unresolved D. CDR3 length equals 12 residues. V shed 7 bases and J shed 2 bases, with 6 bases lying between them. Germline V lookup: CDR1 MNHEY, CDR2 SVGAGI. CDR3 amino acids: CASTEGNQPQHF. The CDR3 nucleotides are TGTGCCAGCACCGAGGGCAATCAGCCCCAGCATTTT.

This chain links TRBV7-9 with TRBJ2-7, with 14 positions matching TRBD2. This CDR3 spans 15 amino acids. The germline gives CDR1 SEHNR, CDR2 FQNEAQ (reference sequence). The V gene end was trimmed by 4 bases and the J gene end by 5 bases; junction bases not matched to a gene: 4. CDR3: CASSWGLAGADEQYF. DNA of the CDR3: TGTGCCAGCAGCTGGGGACTAGCGGGAGCCGACGAGCAGTACTTC.

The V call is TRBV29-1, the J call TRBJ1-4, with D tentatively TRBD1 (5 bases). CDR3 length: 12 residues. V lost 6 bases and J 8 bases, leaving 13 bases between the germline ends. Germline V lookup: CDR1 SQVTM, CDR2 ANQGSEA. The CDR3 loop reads CSVRDRGEKLFF. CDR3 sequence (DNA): TGCAGCGTCCGGGACCGGGGGGAAAAACTGTTTTTT.

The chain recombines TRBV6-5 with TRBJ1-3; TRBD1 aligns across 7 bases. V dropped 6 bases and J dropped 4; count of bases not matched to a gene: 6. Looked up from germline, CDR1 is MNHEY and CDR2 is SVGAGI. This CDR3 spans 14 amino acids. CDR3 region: CASSNRGIGNTIYF. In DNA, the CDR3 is TGTGCCAGCAGCAACAGGGGAATAGGAAACACCATATATTTT.

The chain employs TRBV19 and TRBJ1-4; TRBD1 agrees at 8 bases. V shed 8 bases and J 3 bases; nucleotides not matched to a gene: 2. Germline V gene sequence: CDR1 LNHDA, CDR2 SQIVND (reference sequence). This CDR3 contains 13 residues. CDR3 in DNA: TGTGCCAGTCAGGGGGCCTCTAATGAAAAACTGTTTTTT. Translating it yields CASQGASNEKLFF.

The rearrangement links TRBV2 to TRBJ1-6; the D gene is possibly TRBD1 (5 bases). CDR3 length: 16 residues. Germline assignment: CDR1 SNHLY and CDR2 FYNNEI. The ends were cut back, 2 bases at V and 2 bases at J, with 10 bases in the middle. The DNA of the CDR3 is TGTGCCAGCAGTGAATCGCGGGGCCCCTATAATTCACCCCTCCACTTT. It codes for CASSESRGPYNSPLHF. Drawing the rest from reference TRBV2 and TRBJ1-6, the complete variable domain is EPEVTQTPSHQVTQMGQEVILRCVPISNHLYFYWYRQILGQKVEFLVSFYNNEISEKSEIFDDQFSVERPDGSNFTLKIRSTKLEDSAMYFCASSESRGPYNSPLHFGNGTRLTVT.

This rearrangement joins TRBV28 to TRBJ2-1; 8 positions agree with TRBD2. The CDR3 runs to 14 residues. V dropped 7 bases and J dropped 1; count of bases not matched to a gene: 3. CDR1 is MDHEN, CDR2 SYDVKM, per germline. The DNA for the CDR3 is TGTGCCAGCATTCCGGGAGGGTCCTACAATGAGCAGTTCTTC. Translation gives CASIPGGSYNEQFF.

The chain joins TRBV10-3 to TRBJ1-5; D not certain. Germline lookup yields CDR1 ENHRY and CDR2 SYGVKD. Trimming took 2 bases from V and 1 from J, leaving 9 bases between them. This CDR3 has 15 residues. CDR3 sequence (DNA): TGTGCCATCAGTGAGGTCAGTTCCAGCAATCAGCCCCAGCATTTT. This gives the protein CAISEVSSSNQPQHF.

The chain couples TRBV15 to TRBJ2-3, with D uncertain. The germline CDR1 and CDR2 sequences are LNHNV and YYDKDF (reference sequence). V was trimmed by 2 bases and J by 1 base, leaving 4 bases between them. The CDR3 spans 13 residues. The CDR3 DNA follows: TGTGCCACCAGCAGACGAGGCACAGATACGCAGTATTTT. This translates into CATSRRGTDTQYF.

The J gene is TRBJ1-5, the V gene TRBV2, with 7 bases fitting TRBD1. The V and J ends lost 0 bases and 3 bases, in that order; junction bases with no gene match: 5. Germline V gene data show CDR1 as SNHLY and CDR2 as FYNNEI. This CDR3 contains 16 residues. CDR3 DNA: TGTGCCAGCAGTGAAGCGCGGACAGGAGCCAATCAGCCCCAGCATTTT. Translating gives CASSEARTGANQPQHF.

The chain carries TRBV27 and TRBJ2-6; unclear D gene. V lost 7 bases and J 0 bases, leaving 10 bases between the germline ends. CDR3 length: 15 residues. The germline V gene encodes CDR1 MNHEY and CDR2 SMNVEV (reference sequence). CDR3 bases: TGTGCCAGCACCCGATACACCTCTGGGGCCAACGTCCTGACTTTC. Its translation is CASTRYTSGANVLTF.

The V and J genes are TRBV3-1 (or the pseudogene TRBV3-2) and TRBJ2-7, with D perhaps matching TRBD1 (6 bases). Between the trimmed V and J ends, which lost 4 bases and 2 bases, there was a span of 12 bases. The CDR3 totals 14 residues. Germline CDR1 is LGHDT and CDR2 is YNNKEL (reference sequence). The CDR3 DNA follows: TGTGCCAGCAGCCTCGGACAGATAGCCTACGAGCAGTACTTC. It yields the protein CASSLGQIAYEQYF.

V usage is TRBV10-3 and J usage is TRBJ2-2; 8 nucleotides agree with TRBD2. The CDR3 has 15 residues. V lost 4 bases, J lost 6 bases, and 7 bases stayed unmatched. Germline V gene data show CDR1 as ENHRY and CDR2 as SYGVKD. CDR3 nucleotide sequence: TGTGCCATCAGTGGGGGACTAGTTTCCGCCGGGGAGCTGTTTTTT. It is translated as CAISGGLVSAGELFF.

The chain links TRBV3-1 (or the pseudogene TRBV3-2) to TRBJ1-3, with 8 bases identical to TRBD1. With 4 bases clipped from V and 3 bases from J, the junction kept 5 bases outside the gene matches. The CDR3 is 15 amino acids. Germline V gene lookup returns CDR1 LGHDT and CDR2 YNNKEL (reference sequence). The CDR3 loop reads CASSPRTGLGNTIYF. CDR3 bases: TGTGCCAGCAGCCCCCGGACAGGGCTTGGAAACACCATATATTTT.

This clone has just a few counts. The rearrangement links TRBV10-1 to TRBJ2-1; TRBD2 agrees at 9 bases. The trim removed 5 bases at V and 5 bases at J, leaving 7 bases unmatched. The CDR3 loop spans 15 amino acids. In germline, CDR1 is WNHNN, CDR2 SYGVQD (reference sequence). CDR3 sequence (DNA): TGCGCCAGCAGTCTTATAGCGGGAGTCCACAATGAGCAGTTCTTC. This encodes CASSLIAGVHNEQFF.

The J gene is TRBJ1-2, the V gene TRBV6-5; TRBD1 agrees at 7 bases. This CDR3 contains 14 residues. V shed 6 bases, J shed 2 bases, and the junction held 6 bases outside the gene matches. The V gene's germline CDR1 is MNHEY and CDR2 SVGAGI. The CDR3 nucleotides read TGTGCCAGCAGATCCTCGGGACAGAACTATGGCTACACCTTC. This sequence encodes CASRSSGQNYGYTF.

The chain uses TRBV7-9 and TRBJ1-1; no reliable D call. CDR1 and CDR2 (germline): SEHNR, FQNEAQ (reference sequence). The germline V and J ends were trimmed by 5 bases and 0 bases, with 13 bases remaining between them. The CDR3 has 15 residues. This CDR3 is CASSIRELMNTEAFF. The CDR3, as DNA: TGTGCCAGCAGCATACGAGAGCTTATGAACACTGAAGCTTTCTTT.

The CDR3 DNA is TGTGCCAGCAGTGTCGGGGACTATGGCTACACCTTC. Residues: CASSVGDYGYTF. V gene TRBV7-9 combines with J gene TRBJ1-2; D gene uncertain. The ends were cut back, 6 bases at V and 3 bases at J, with 8 bases in the middle. The CDR3 extends over 12 amino acids. In germline, CDR1 is SEHNR, CDR2 FQNEAQ (reference sequence).

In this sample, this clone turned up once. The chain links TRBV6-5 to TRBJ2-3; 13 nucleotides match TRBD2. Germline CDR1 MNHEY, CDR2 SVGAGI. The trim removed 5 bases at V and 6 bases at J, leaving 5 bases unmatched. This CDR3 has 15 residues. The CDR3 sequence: CASSTGLAGDDTQYF. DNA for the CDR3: TGTGCCAGCAGTACCGGACTAGCGGGAGACGATACGCAGTATTTT.

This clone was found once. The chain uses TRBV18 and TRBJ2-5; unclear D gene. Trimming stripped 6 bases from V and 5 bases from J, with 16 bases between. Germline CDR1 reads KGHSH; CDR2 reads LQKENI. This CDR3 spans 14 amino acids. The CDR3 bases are TGTGCCAGCTCCCTCCCGACTGACCCGGAGACCCAGTACTTC. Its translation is CASSLPTDPETQYF.